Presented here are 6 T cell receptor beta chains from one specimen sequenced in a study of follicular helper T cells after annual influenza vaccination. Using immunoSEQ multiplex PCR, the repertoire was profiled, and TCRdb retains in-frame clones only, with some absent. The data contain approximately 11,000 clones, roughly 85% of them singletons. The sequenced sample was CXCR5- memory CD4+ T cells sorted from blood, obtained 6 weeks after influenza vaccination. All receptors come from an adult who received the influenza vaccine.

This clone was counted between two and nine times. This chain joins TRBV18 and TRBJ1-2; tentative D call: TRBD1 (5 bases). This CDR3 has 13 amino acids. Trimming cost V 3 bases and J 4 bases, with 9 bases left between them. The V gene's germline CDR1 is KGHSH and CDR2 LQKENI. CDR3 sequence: CASSPLQGYGYTF. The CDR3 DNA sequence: TGTGCCAGCTCACCCCTCCAGGGCTATGGCTACACCTTC.

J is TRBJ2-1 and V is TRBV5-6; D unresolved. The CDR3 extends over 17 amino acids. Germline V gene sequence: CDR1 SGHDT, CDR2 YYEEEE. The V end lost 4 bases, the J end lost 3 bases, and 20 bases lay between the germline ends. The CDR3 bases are TGTGCCAGCAGCCCTGGACCGCGTGGTTCCTTCTACAATGAGCAGTTCTTC. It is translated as CASSPGPRGSFYNEQFF.

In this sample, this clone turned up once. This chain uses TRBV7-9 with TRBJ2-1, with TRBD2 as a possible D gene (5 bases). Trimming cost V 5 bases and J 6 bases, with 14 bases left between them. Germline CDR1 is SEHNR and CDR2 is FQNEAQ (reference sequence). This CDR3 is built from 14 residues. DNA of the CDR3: TGTGCCAGCAGCCCGATCCCGGACTCCAATGAGCAGTTCTTC. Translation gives CASSPIPDSNEQFF. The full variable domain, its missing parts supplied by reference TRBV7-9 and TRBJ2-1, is DTGVSQNPRHKITKRGQNVTFRCDPISEHNRLYWYRQTLGQGPEFLTYFQNEAQLEKSRLLSDRFSAERPKGSFSTLEIQRTEQGDSAMYLCASSPIPDSNEQFFGPGTRLTVL.

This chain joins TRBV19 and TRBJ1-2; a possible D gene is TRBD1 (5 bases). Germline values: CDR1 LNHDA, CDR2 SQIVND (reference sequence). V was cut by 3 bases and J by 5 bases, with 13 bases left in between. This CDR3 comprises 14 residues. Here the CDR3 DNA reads TGTGCCAGTAGTATTGTGCGGACACCTTATGGCTACACCTTC. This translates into CASSIVRTPYGYTF.

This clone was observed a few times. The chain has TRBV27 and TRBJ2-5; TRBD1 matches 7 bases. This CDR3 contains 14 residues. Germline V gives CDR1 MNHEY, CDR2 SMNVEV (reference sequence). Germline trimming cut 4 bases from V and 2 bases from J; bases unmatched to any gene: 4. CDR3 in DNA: TGTGCCAGCAGTTCCGGACAGGAGCAAGAGACCCAGTACTTC. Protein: CASSSGQEQETQYF.

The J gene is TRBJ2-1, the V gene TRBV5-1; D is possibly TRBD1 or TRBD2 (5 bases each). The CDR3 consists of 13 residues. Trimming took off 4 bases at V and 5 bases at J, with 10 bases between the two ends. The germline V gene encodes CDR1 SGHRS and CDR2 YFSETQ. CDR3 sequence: CASSRDGNNEQFF. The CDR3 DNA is TGCGCCAGCAGCCGGGACGGCAACAATGAGCAGTTCTTC.